The 23 T cell receptor beta chains in this list originate from one sample, sequenced in a study of identical twins. TCRdb itself ran the 5' RACE reads through MiXCR, one entry per CDR3 protein. This table holds approximately 240,000 distinct CDR3 sequences, around an eighth found once. The source material was memory (CD45RO+) T cells sorted from blood. The receptor source for this set is a woman aged 18-29 years in good health.

The sample holds a few counts of this clonotype. The chain recombines TRBV7-2 with TRBJ2-1; TRBD2 agrees at 10 bases. V shed 1 base and J 5 bases; nucleotides not matched to a gene: 8. Germline loops: CDR1 SGHTA, CDR2 FQGNSA. This CDR3 has 17 residues. The CDR3 loop is CASSLGFLAGADNEQFF. In DNA, the CDR3 is TGTGCCAGCAGCTTAGGTTTCCTAGCGGGAGCCGACAATGAGCAGTTCTTC.

This clonotype was observed a few times. The rearrangement links TRBV5-6 to TRBJ1-1; tentatively, D is TRBD1 (5 bases). Germline CDR1 and CDR2: SGHDT and YYEEEE. Trimming removed 1 base at V and 6 bases at J, with 7 bases between. The CDR3 totals 12 residues. DNA of the CDR3: TGTGCCAGCAGCTTGCCGACAGCTGAAGCTTTCTTT. Translated: CASSLPTAEAFF.

This clonotype has a handful of counts. The chain links TRBV4-2 to TRBJ2-7; possible D gene TRBD1, 6 bases. The V gene lost 0 bases and the J gene lost 2 bases, with 11 bases spanning the gap. CDR3 length: 15 residues. Germline CDR1 and CDR2: LGHNA and YNFKEQ. CDR3: CASSQDPQGTYEQYF. In DNA, the CDR3 is TGTGCCAGCAGCCAAGATCCCCAGGGGACCTACGAGCAGTACTTC.

The chain couples TRBV20-1 to TRBJ2-3, with D tentatively TRBD2 (5 bases). Germline V gives CDR1 DFQATT, CDR2 SNEGSKA (reference sequence). The V gene lost 0 bases and the J gene lost 0 bases, with 19 bases spanning the gap. The length of the CDR3 is 18 residues. The CDR3 DNA reads TGCAGTGCTAGAGATCCCATGGGTAGCGCTTCTAGCACAGATACGCAGTATTTT. As protein: CSARDPMGSASSTDTQYF.

The V gene is TRBV15, the J gene TRBJ2-5, with TRBD1 matching over 9 bases. Germline assignment: CDR1 LNHNV and CDR2 YYDKDF (reference sequence). This CDR3 region has 16 residues. V was pared by 3 bases and J by 4 bases, with 9 bases of the junction left unmatched. The chain's CDR3 is CATSSPGGQGRETQYF. The CDR3 DNA sequence: TGTGCCACCAGCAGCCCCGGGGGACAGGGACGAGAGACCCAGTACTTC.

This clonotype was seen a few times. The chain combines TRBV7-2 with TRBJ1-4, with D perhaps TRBD1 (6 bases). Trimming left V 3 bases short and J 10 bases short, with 15 bases between. CDR1 SGHTA and CDR2 FQGNSA come from the germline V gene. This CDR3 is 14 amino acids long. CDR3 residues: CASSLGGGNRKLFF. The CDR3 DNA reads TGTGCCAGCAGCTTGGGGGGCGGGAACCGAAAACTGTTTTTT.

For the CDR3, the DNA is TGTGCCATCCCACGAAAAGTCCGGGGGTTCTATGGCTACACCTTC. Its translation: CAIPRKVRGFYGYTF. The chain has TRBV10-3 and TRBJ1-2; possible D gene TRBD1, 5 bases. The ends were cut back, 8 bases at V and 4 bases at J, with 20 bases in the middle. Germline CDR1 ENHRY, CDR2 SYGVKD. The CDR3 consists of 15 residues.

This clonotype was detected many times. The rearrangement links TRBV27 to TRBJ2-2, with TRBD1 as a possible D gene (6 bases). The V gene lost 8 bases and the J gene lost 7 bases, with 20 bases spanning the gap. CDR3 length: 15 residues. Germline CDR1 reads MNHEY; CDR2 reads SMNVEV (reference sequence). In DNA, the CDR3 is TGTGCCAGCTTGCCGGGACAAACGAAGAACGGGGAGCTGTTTTTT. It encodes CASLPGQTKNGELFF.

This sequence joins TRBV15 and TRBJ1-5; tentative D call: TRBD1 (6 bases). With 0 bases removed from V and 12 bases from J, the gap between germline ends came to 12 bases. This CDR3 spans 13 amino acids. CDR1 and CDR2 (germline): LNHNV, YYDKDF (reference sequence). The CDR3 coding sequence is TGTGCCACCAGCAGAGATTTACAGGGTGACCAGCATTTT. It translates to CATSRDLQGDQHF.

This chain connects TRBV14 to TRBJ2-3; TRBD2 might be the D (5 bases). Germline V lookup: CDR1 SGHDN, CDR2 FVKESK. Deletions cut 4 bases from V and 0 bases from J, with 14 bases between. The length of the CDR3 is 16 residues. CDR3 sequence: CASSPLGRSSTDTQYF. The CDR3 coding sequence is TGTGCCAGCAGCCCCCTTGGGAGAAGTAGCACAGATACGCAGTATTTT.

The V call is TRBV20-1, the J call TRBJ2-3; 9 bases fit TRBD2. After removal of 2 bases from V and 4 bases from J, the junction contained 1 base not matched to a gene. This CDR3 is 13 amino acids long. Per the germline V gene, CDR1 is DFQATT and CDR2 is SNEGSKA (reference sequence). DNA of the CDR3: TGCAGTGCTAGACGACTAGCGGCAGATACGCAGTATTTT. Translating gives CSARRLAADTQYF.

The V call is TRBV30, the J call TRBJ1-1; D gene ambiguous. Trimming shortened V by 8 bases and J by 0 bases, and 13 bases separated the two germline ends. The CDR3 loop spans 13 amino acids. In germline, CDR1 is GTSNPN, CDR2 SVGIG (reference sequence). The CDR3 DNA follows: TGTGCCCTCGAAGTGTCCATGAACACTGAAGCTTTCTTT. Its translation is CALEVSMNTEAFF.

This clonotype was seen only a few times. The genes are TRBV19 and TRBJ1-2, with 8 positions matching TRBD1. Per the germline V gene, CDR1 is LNHDA and CDR2 is SQIVND (reference sequence). Unmatched junction bases numbered 3, after V lost 6 bases and J lost 0 bases. CDR3 length: 14 amino acids. This CDR3 reads CASRWTGTNYGYTF. CDR3 nucleotides: TGTGCCAGTAGGTGGACAGGGACTAACTATGGCTACACCTTC.

Ten or more counts support this clonotype. This chain links TRBV28 with TRBJ2-2, with TRBD2 as a possible D gene (5 bases). The ends were cut back, 6 bases at V and 1 base at J, with 15 bases in the middle. Germline loops: CDR1 MDHEN, CDR2 SYDVKM. The CDR3 covers 16 residues. CDR3 coding DNA: TGTGCCAGCAGCCCGCTAGCCAATCTGAACACCGGGGAGCTGTTTTTT. It translates to CASSPLANLNTGELFF.

This clonotype was recorded at least ten times. The rearrangement uses TRBV12-3 or TRBV12-4 and TRBJ1-1, with D uncertain. The CDR3 sequence is 15 residues long. Trimming took off 6 bases at V and 4 bases at J, with 18 bases between the two ends. The DNA for the CDR3 is TGTGCCAGCAGCTTCCGCTCCATTACAGTCACTGAAGCTTTCTTT. Its translation is CASSFRSITVTEAFF.

Regarding this clonotype: This clone may be a read error of a much larger clone one base away. J is TRBJ2-7 and V is TRBV29-1; 7 nucleotides match TRBD1. The germline gives CDR1 SQVTM, CDR2 ANQGSEA. This CDR3 has 13 amino acids. Trimming at V came to 5 bases and at J to 6 bases, leaving 10 bases not matched to a gene. In nucleotides, the CDR3 is TGCAGCGTTCGTACCGGGACAGTGGGCGAGCAGTACTTC. This encodes CSVRTGTVGEQYF.

In its sample, this clonotype was seen a few times. The chain uses TRBV30 and TRBJ2-7; D remains ambiguous. V gave up 3 bases and J gave up 0 bases, with 15 bases separating them. Germline CDR1 is GTSNPN and CDR2 is SVGIG (reference sequence). The CDR3 is 15 residues long. The DNA for the CDR3 is TGTGCCTGGAGGGCCTGGACCCCCAGCTCCTACGAGCAGTACTTC. Protein product: CAWRAWTPSSYEQYF.

V gene TRBV20-1 combines with J gene TRBJ2-2; 16 bases line up with TRBD2. Germline trimming cut 2 bases from V and 5 bases from J; bases unmatched to any gene: 8. The CDR3 runs to 18 residues. Per germline, CDR1 DFQATT and CDR2 SNEGSKA (reference sequence). The CDR3 region is CSARYPPGLAGGTGELFF. The CDR3 bases are TGCAGTGCTAGATACCCCCCGGGACTAGCGGGAGGGACCGGGGAGCTGTTTTTT.

In its sample, this clonotype was seen many times. The chain is built from TRBV11-2 and TRBJ1-2; D gene ambiguous. The CDR3 covers 15 residues. The V and J ends lost 0 bases and 7 bases respectively, with 15 bases between them. The germline V gene encodes CDR1 SGHAT and CDR2 FQNNGV. CDR3 in amino acids: CASSLDYATLFGYTF. CDR3 DNA sequence: TGTGCCAGCAGCTTAGATTATGCCACACTTTTTGGCTACACCTTC.

This clonotype turned up a few times. The rearrangement uses TRBV9 and TRBJ1-2; D unclear. The CDR3 runs 15 residues. Germline CDR1 SGDLS, CDR2 YYNGEE. The germline V and J ends were trimmed by 0 bases and 2 bases, with 11 bases remaining between them. The CDR3 spells CASSVDLGGNYGYTF. In DNA form, the CDR3 reads TGTGCCAGCAGCGTAGATTTGGGAGGAAACTATGGCTACACCTTC.

The chain has TRBV5-5 and TRBJ2-5; 12 nucleotides agree with TRBD1. V was clipped by 4 bases and J by 5 bases; unmatched bases: 9. Germline V gene data show CDR1 as SGHKS and CDR2 as YYEKEE (reference sequence). The CDR3 spans 16 residues. CDR3 sequence: CASSPYRDRGRETQYF. For the CDR3, the DNA is TGTGCCAGCAGCCCTTACCGGGACAGGGGGCGGGAGACCCAGTACTTC.

Comment on this clonotype: The conserved phenylalanine or tryptophan normally closing the CDR3 is absent here, so this likely arose from a read error. Because the CDR3's place on the DNA is in doubt, the DNA is left out and the CDR3 is given as listed by TCRdb. The chain carries TRBV9 and TRBJ1-2; the table's D call TRBD1 went unverified against the DNA. Germline CDR1 and CDR2: SGDLS and YYNGEE. The CDR3 spans 15 amino acids, including both terminal residues. The CDR3 sequence is CASSTPDPPDRTKVL.

This clonotype has more than one count but fewer than ten. The chain links TRBV6-2 or TRBV6-3 to TRBJ1-1; tentative D call: TRBD1 (5 bases). Trimming left V 6 bases short and J 2 bases short, with 16 bases between. The CDR3 is 15 amino acids. Germline values: CDR1 MNHEY, CDR2 SVGEGT. The CDR3 spells CASSRQEGSNTEAFF. The CDR3 DNA sequence: TGTGCCAGCAGCCGACAAGAGGGGTCCAACACTGAAGCTTTCTTT.